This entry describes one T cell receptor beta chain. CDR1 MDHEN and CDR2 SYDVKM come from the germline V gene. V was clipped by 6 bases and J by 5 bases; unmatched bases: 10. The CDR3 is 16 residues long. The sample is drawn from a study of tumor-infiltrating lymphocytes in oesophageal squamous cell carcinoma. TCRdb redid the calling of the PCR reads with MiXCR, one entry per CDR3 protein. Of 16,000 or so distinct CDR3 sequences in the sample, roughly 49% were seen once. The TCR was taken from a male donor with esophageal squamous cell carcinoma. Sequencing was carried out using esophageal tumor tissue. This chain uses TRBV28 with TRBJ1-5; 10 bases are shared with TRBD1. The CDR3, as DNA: TGTGCCAGCAGCACGTTAAGGACAGGGGGGGATCAGCCCCAGCATTTT. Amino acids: CASSTLRTGGDQPQHF.